The clone carrying this T cell receptor (beta chain) was seen repeatedly, ten times or more. Its antigen is not identified. The sample comes from a study of cytomegalovirus exposure and HLA in healthy donors. Donors showed nominal health when sampled, although they likely had unrecorded immune exposures. The PCR had 60 Vbeta and 13 Jbeta primers. TCRdb keeps only in-frame clones here, not all; method: immunoSEQ multiplex PCR. The repertoire holds more than 110,000 clones, around 72% seen once, with around 1.4% in the top ten. The V gene lost 1 base and the J gene lost 0 bases, with 13 bases spanning the gap. CDR3 size: 18 residues. Germline V gene sequence: CDR1 MNHNS, CDR2 SASEGT. Study-level findings and limits: Solely CMV serostatus was available to characterize immune exposure.

The chain links TRBV6-1 to TRBJ1-6; unclear D gene. This TCR was recovered from a woman in her thirties or forties in good health and CMV-seronegative. Material for sequencing was PBMCs. The CDR3: CASSEDGRESSYNSPLHF. CDR3 DNA sequence: TGTGCCAGCAGTGAAGACGGGAGGGAAAGCTCCTATAATTCACCCCTCCACTTT.